This T cell receptor beta chain stems from a study of T-cell reconstitution after alpha-beta-depleted transplantation in children. Construction of the TCRbeta library involved unique molecular identifiers. TCRdb ran MiXCR on the PCR reads and lists one entry per CDR3 protein. The table includes roughly 300,000 distinct CDR3 sequences, approximately 9.8% detected once. The CDR3 totals 15 residues. The ends were cut back, 3 bases at V and 1 base at J, with 7 bases in the middle. Germline values: CDR1 SEHNR, CDR2 FQNEAQ (reference sequence). This clonotype occurred many times. This chain joins TRBV7-9 and TRBJ2-6, with D unresolved. This receptor was obtained from a human donor who donated a stem cell graft to a child with SCID. The material was PBMCs from the stem cell graft donor, obtained from the stem cell graft. The CDR3 spells CASSFGSSGANVLTF. The CDR3 coding sequence is TGTGCCAGCAGCTTCGGTTCGTCTGGGGCCAACGTCCTGACTTTC.